A single sample is the source of the 21 T cell receptor beta chains below, sequenced in a study of metastatic and nonmetastatic thyroid tumors. Among the patients, none had received any treatment before thyroid surgery. TCRdb used MiXCR to call clones anew from the PCR reads. The sample holds around 3,400 clones, 35% to 40% seen once. Sequencing was carried out using adjacent normal tissue. The source is a female donor with papillary thyroid cancer or a benign thyroid nodule (not recorded which). Some clones in this sample may be carry-over from other donors' samples.

This clone was recorded only once. The rearrangement joins TRBV5-1 to TRBJ1-1; D is perhaps TRBD1 (6 bases). V dropped 6 bases and J dropped 5 bases, with 14 bases sitting between them. The CDR3 extends over 13 amino acids. The germline gives CDR1 SGHRS, CDR2 YFSETQ. In nucleotides, the CDR3 is TGCGCCAGCACGGGCAGGGGAAGAACTGAAGCTTTCTTT. Protein: CASTGRGRTEAFF.

This chain links TRBV5-1 with TRBJ1-2, with TRBD1 as a possible D gene (5 bases). The CDR3 extends over 11 amino acids. V lost 4 bases to trimming and J lost 11 bases, with 12 bases between them. Germline V CDR1 and CDR2: SGHRS, YFSETQ. DNA of the CDR3: TGCGCCAGCAGCGACGGGGCGAAATACACCTTC. Protein product: CASSDGAKYTF.

The chain is built from TRBV6-1 and TRBJ1-3, with 9 bases lining up with TRBD1. The CDR3 runs 14 residues. The germline V gene has CDR1 MNHNS and CDR2 SASEGT. The trim removed 6 bases at V and 1 base at J, leaving 1 base unmatched. The CDR3 reads CASRGQGSGNTIYF. CDR3 nucleotide sequence: TGTGCCAGCAGGGGACAGGGATCTGGAAACACCATATATTTT.

This clone counts as medium-sized. The V call is TRBV10-3, the J call TRBJ2-7; 10 bases fit TRBD1. The J segment lost 5 bases and the V segment lost 9 bases, leaving 7 bases of the junction unmatched. This CDR3 is 13 amino acids long. Germline CDR1 is ENHRY and CDR2 is SYGVKD. CDR3 in DNA: TGTGCCATAGGGGACAGGGGAAAGAACGAGCAGTACTTC. This codes for CAIGDRGKNEQYF.

This chain joins TRBV6-1 and TRBJ1-2; 7 positions match TRBD1. V was pared by 5 bases and J by 6 bases, with 6 bases of the junction left unmatched. CDR1 is MNHNS, CDR2 SASEGT, per germline. This CDR3 has 13 residues. Here the CDR3 reads CASSIRDRHGYTF. The CDR3 DNA sequence: TGTGCCAGCAGTATCCGGGACAGACATGGCTACACCTTC.

This chain uses TRBV9 with TRBJ2-2; possible D gene TRBD2, 5 bases. Trimming removed 3 bases from V and 6 bases from J, with 9 bases in between. CDR1 is SGDLS, CDR2 YYNGEE, per germline. The CDR3 consists of 13 residues. This CDR3 reads CASSAEGSGELFF. The CDR3 DNA reads as TGTGCCAGCAGCGCTGAGGGCTCCGGGGAGCTGTTTTTT.

This clone was detected ten times or more. A much larger clone lies one base from this, so it may be a read error. CDR3 region: CASSLDHPDEKLFF. The CDR3 nucleotides read TGTGCCAGCAGTTTGGACCATCCGGATGAAAAACTGTTTTTT. The J gene is TRBJ1-4, the V gene TRBV27, with no clear D. This CDR3 has 14 residues. The V gene lost 3 bases and the J gene lost 6 bases, with 11 bases spanning the gap. The germline gives CDR1 MNHEY, CDR2 SMNVEV (reference sequence).

This chain uses TRBV5-1 with TRBJ2-7, with 8 bases matching TRBD2. V lost 0 bases, J lost 5 bases, and 7 bases stayed unmatched. The length of the CDR3 is 15 residues. The germline V gene has CDR1 SGHRS and CDR2 YFSETQ. Here the CDR3 reads CASSLDGLASNEQYV. DNA of the CDR3: TGCGCCAGCAGCTTGGACGGACTAGCTTCCAACGAGCAGTACGTC.

V gene TRBV28 combines with J gene TRBJ2-7; D is undetermined. V was clipped by 4 bases and J by 0 bases, with 16 bases between them. Germline V lookup: CDR1 MDHEN, CDR2 SYDVKM. There are 16 residues in the CDR3. The CDR3 nucleotides read TGTGCCAGCAGTTCATCTGAGACGCGGAGCTCCTACGAGCAGTACTTC. Translation: CASSSSETRSSYEQYF.

With regard to this clone: No conserved phenylalanine or tryptophan is present at the end of the CDR3, so a read error is the likely explanation. V is TRBV2 and J is TRBJ2-2; D may be TRBD1 (5 bases). The germline CDR1 and CDR2 sequences are SNHLY and FYNNEI. This CDR3 comprises 14 residues. V lost 9 bases and J 5 bases, leaving 16 bases between the germline ends. CDR3 DNA: TGTGCCAGGAGTCAAGGGGCGAGAACCGGGGAGCTGTTTGTT. This encodes CARSQGARTGELFV.

Regarding this clone: A read error may account for a junction end that differs from germline. This rearrangement joins TRBV5-1 to TRBJ1-2; no clear D gene. This CDR3 contains 13 residues. CDR1 SGHRS and CDR2 YFSETQ come from the germline V gene. CDR3 sequence (DNA): TGCGCCAGCCGGTTCGGGCAGCTCTATGGCGACACCTTC. Its translation is CASRFGQLYGDTF.

Sample share makes this clone large. J is TRBJ2-7 and V is TRBV27; 7 bases map to TRBD1. The germline V gene has CDR1 MNHEY and CDR2 SMNVEV (reference sequence). V shed 5 bases and J 2 bases; nucleotides not matched to a gene: 9. The CDR3 length is 15 residues. The CDR3 DNA reads as TGTGCCAGCAGTGTTTACGGGACAGACACCTACGAGCAGTACTTC. This codes for CASSVYGTDTYEQYF.

J is TRBJ1-2 and V is TRBV11-2; a weak D match, TRBD1 (6 bases). V lost 7 bases and J lost 4, with 13 bases in between. CDR1 and CDR2 from the germline V gene are SGHAT and FQNNGV. This CDR3 contains 13 residues. The CDR3 region is CASTEDSLYGYTF. The CDR3 DNA sequence: TGTGCCAGCACCGAGGACAGCCTCTATGGCTACACCTTC.

V and J are TRBV11-2 and TRBJ2-6, with TRBD1 matching over 10 bases. The V gene's germline CDR1 is SGHAT and CDR2 FQNNGV. The CDR3 has 16 amino acids. V was pared by 8 bases and J by 1 base, with 5 bases of the junction left unmatched. The CDR3 sequence: CASHPGQGSGANVLTF. The CDR3 DNA follows: TGTGCCAGCCACCCGGGACAGGGGTCTGGGGCCAACGTCCTGACTTTC.

This clone was observed a few times. This chain connects TRBV6-2 or TRBV6-3 to TRBJ2-1; 12 nucleotides match TRBD2. Germline assignment: CDR1 MNHEY and CDR2 SVGEGT. Trimming took 5 bases from V and 15 from J; bases not matched to a gene: 11. This CDR3 comprises 14 residues. The CDR3 region has the DNA TGTGCCAGCAGTCTAGCGGGAGGGCCTCGGGTGGTGTTCTTC. Translating it yields CASSLAGGPRVVFF.

The DNA of the CDR3 is TGTGCCAGCAGTTACTCTAACGACAGGGATTCACCCCTCCACTTT. This sequence encodes CASSYSNDRDSPLHF. The genes are TRBV6-6 and TRBJ1-6; TRBD1 aligns across 7 bases. Germline CDR1 and CDR2: MNHNY and SVGAGI (reference sequence). The CDR3 loop spans 15 amino acids. V lost 0 bases to trimming and J lost 8 bases; unmatched junction nucleotides: 4.

The rearrangement joins TRBV12-5 to TRBJ1-1; 7 positions agree with TRBD1. Germline CDR1 is LGHNT and CDR2 is FRNRAP. The J segment lost 11 bases and the V segment lost 1 base, leaving 4 bases of the junction unmatched. This CDR3 comprises 12 residues. The CDR3 nucleotides read TGTGCTAGTGGTTTGGGACAGGGAAGGGCTTTCTTT. Amino acids: CASGLGQGRAFF. The full variable domain, rest sourced from reference TRBV12-5 and TRBJ1-1, is DARVTQTPRHKVTEMGQEVTMRCQPILGHNTVFWYRQTMMQGLELLAYFRNRAPLDDSGMPKDRFSAEMPDATLATLKIQPSEPRDSAVYFCASGLGQGRAFFGQGTRLTVV.

The V and J genes are TRBV27 and TRBJ1-5; D is perhaps TRBD1 (6 bases). Germline V gene lookup returns CDR1 MNHEY and CDR2 SMNVEV (reference sequence). This CDR3 contains 14 residues. Trimming took off 6 bases at V and 4 bases at J, with 13 bases between the two ends. The CDR3 nucleotides read TGTGCCAGCAGGCCCGGGACACCGAATCAGCCCCAGCATTTT. Protein sequence: CASRPGTPNQPQHF.

Comments on this clone: A much bigger clone sits one base away, suggesting this may be a read error. This likely comes from a read error, as the CDR3 has no conserved phenylalanine or tryptophan at its end. The chain recombines TRBV29-1 with TRBJ2-5, with a weak D call TRBD2 (5 bases). The ends were cut back, 6 bases at V and 3 bases at J, with 17 bases in the middle. CDR1 is SQVTM, CDR2 ANQGSEA, per germline. The CDR3 spans 14 residues. CDR3 coding DNA: TGCAGCGTCGCCTGGACTGAAGTAAAAGAGACCCAGTACCTC. This translates into CSVAWTEVKETQYL.

This chain connects TRBV5-1 to TRBJ1-4, with 8 bases aligning to TRBD1. Losses at the gene ends were 2 bases for V and 4 bases for J; bases not matched to a gene: 4. Per the germline V gene, CDR1 is SGHRS and CDR2 is YFSETQ. The CDR3 runs to 15 residues. The CDR3 is CASSLQGGDNEKLFF. CDR3 nucleotide sequence: TGCGCCAGCAGCTTACAGGGGGGAGATAATGAAAAACTGTTTTTT.

The V and J genes are TRBV20-1 and TRBJ2-5; no clear D. Germline V gene data show CDR1 as DFQATT and CDR2 as SNEGSKA (reference sequence). There are 14 residues in the CDR3. V lost 5 bases to trimming and J lost 4 bases, with 17 bases between them. The CDR3 sequence: CSAASWNFGETQYF. DNA of the CDR3: TGCAGTGCTGCCAGCTGGAATTTTGGAGAGACCCAGTACTTC.